A selection of T cell receptor beta chains follows, all from one sample in a study of B cell selection in AIRE deficiency. Repertoires were generated with immunoSEQ multiplex PCR, while TCRdb's copy carries only in-frame clones and drops some. The sample contains 28,000 or so clones, roughly 90% of which appear only once. The material sequenced was CD4+CD25+ Tregs sorted from PBMCs. All receptors derive from a human donor in good health. CDR3s include the opening cysteine and the closing phenylalanine or tryptophan. The D gene is left open where the match is weak. Expanded clones get a size class; other rows say once, few or many, or leave the size out.

-	-	TRBV19	TRBJ1-5	TGTGCCACCGAGGGAGGGCACAATCAGCCCCAGCATTTT	CATEGGHNQPQHF
TRBD2	-	TRBV4-3	TRBJ2-3	TGCGCCAGCAGCCAATGGGCGGGGGGTTCCCTCTACACAGATACGCAGTATTTT	CASSQWAGGSLYTDTQYF
TRBD1	-	TRBV5-1	TRBJ1-2	TGCGCCAGCAGCCAGGATTGGACAGGGTCTGGCTACACCTTC	CASSQDWTGSGYTF
-	-	TRBV9	TRBJ2-3	TGTGCCAGCAGCCAGGGGGGGAGCACAGATACGCAGTATTTT	CASSQGGSTDTQYF
-	-	TRBV18	TRBJ1-3	TGTGCCAGCTCAATGGGGCCGAACTCTGGAAACACCATATATTTT	CASSMGPNSGNTIYF
-	-	TRBV28	TRBJ2-7	TGTGCCAGCAGTACCCCAGACCGATTCTCCTACGAGCAGTACTTC	CASSTPDRFSYEQYF
-	-	TRBV5-1	TRBJ2-2	TGCGCCAGCAGAGTATGGGGGCAGAGCACCGGGGAGCTGTTTTTT	CASRVWGQSTGELFF
TRBD1	-	TRBV2	TRBJ1-6	TGTGCCAGCAGTGCCCGGGACAGGGGGAAGAATTCACCCCTCCACTTT	CASSARDRGKNSPLHF
-	-	TRBV7-2	TRBJ2-5	TGTGCCAGCACCTCAGGGTTAGCGACCCAGTACTTC	CASTSGLATQYF
-	-	TRBV5-6	TRBJ1-1	TGTGCCAGCAGCTGGTGGAGGGTGAACACTGAAGCTTTCTTT	CASSWWRVNTEAFF
TRBD1	once	TRBV7-2	TRBJ2-1	TGTGCCAGCAGCTTAGCAGGACAGGATGAGCAGTTCTTC	CASSLAGQDEQFF
-	-	TRBV10-2	TRBJ1-2	TGCGCCAGCAGTGAGATGGGGAACGGTGGCGGCTACACCTTC	CASSEMGNGGGYTF
-	-	TRBV6-5	TRBJ1-6	TGTGCCAGCAGTAGTCAGAAAAATTCACCCCTCCACTTT	CASSSQKNSPLHF
TRBD1	-	TRBV28	TRBJ1-5	TGTGCCAGCAGTCAGCCCCTGGGACAGAACAATCAGCCCCAGCATTTT	CASSQPLGQNNQPQHF
TRBD1	-	TRBV4-3	TRBJ1-2	TGCGCCAGCAGCCAAGAGCTGGGACAGCAAAACTATGGCTACACCTTC	CASSQELGQQNYGYTF
TRBD1	-	TRBV11-2	TRBJ1-5	TGTGCCAGCAGCCGGACAGGGAATCAGCCCCAGCATTTT	CASSRTGNQPQHF
TRBD1	-	TRBV4-3	TRBJ2-4	TGCGCCAGCAGCCGCGGGACAGGGGACAAAAACATTCAGTACTTC	CASSRGTGDKNIQYF
-	-	TRBV4-3	TRBJ2-1	TGCGCCAGCAGCCAAGGTCGGGGTTGGAACAATGAGCAGTTCTTC	CASSQGRGWNNEQFF
-	-	TRBV18	TRBJ1-1	TGTGCCAGCTCACTCCGGACAGAGAACACTGAAGCTTTCTTT	CASSLRTENTEAFF
-	-	TRBV10-3	TRBJ2-7	TGTGCCATCAGTGCCAGGGGGGACGAGCAGTACTTC	CAISARGDEQYF
-	-	TRBV28	TRBJ1-3	TGTGCCAGCAGTCCGCAGGGCTCTGGAAACACCATATATTTT	CASSPQGSGNTIYF
TRBD2	-	TRBV19	TRBJ2-5	TGTGCCAGCCGCAGGGGTAGCGGGGGGGCCGGAGAGACCCAGTACTTC	CASRRGSGGAGETQYF
-	-	TRBV2	TRBJ1-1	TGTGCCAGCAGTGAAGGGCCAGGGTTTGACACTGAAGCTTTCTTT	CASSEGPGFDTEAFF
-	once	TRBV11-2	TRBJ2-1	TGTGCCAGCAGCTTTACGACTCGGACTATCTGGCACAATGAGCAGTTCTTC	CASSFTTRTIWHNEQFF
-	-	TRBV2	TRBJ2-3	TGTGCCAGCAGTGCCAGCCCCTACGGCGGGGGCATGGATACGCAGTATTTT	CASSASPYGGGMDTQYF
TRBD1	-	TRBV5-1	TRBJ2-7	TGCGCCAGCGGACAGACAGGGGGCGGCGAGCAGTACTTC	CASGQTGGGEQYF
-	-	TRBV29-1	TRBJ2-7	TGCAGCGTTGGAGACGGCTCCTACGAGCAGTACTTC	CSVGDGSYEQYF
-	-	TRBV7-9	TRBJ1-1	TGTGCCAGCAGCTTAGCGACAAGGGGCGGGCCCACTGAAGCTTTCTTT	CASSLATRGGPTEAFF
TRBD1	-	TRBV30	TRBJ1-2	TGTGCCTGGAGTGCAGGGACAGGGGCTGGCTACACCTTC	CAWSAGTGAGYTF